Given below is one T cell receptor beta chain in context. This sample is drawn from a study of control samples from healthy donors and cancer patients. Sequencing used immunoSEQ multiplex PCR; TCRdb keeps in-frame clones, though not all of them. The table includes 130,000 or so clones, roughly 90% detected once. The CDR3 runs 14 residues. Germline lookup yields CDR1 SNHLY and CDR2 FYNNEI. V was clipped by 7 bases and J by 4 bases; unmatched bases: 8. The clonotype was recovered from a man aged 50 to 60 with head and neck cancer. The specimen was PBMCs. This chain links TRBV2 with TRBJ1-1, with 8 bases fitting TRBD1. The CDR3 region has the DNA TGTGCCAGCAACCAGGACAGGGAGTCCACTGAAGCTTTCTTT. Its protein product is CASNQDRESTEAFF.